Listed here are 26 T cell receptor beta chains from one sample, sequenced in a study of CD8+ T cells in alopecia areata. TCR sequencing used cDNA made by reverse transcription of extracted RNA. Generated by immunoSEQ multiplex PCR, the TCRdb table keeps only in-frame clones and is missing some. This table has roughly 180,000 clones, almost 65% appearing once. The sample consisted of CD4+ T cells sorted from blood, taken at week 0. The receptor set was obtained from a human donor with alopecia areata.

The chain joins TRBV30 to TRBJ2-1, with D perhaps given as TRBD1 or TRBD2 (6 bases each). Trimming cost V 0 bases and J 7 bases, with 13 bases left between them. Germline V gene sequence: CDR1 GTSNPN, CDR2 SVGIG (reference sequence). This CDR3 has 14 residues. CDR3 nucleotides: TGTGCCTGGAGTGTACCGGGGGCAAGGAATGAGCAGTTCTTC. Protein product: CAWSVPGARNEQFF.

The count of this clone is one. This chain uses TRBV29-1 with TRBJ1-1, with D perhaps matching TRBD1 (6 bases). The CDR3 is made up of 14 amino acids. Per the germline V gene, CDR1 is SQVTM and CDR2 is ANQGSEA. The V and J ends lost 4 bases and 7 bases respectively, with 19 bases between them. The chain's CDR3 is CSVVSRDTWGEAFF. The CDR3, as DNA: TGCAGCGTTGTGTCCAGGGACACCTGGGGTGAAGCTTTCTTT.

V usage is TRBV4-2 and J usage is TRBJ1-2; D is unclear. The germline CDR1 and CDR2 sequences are LGHNA and YNFKEQ. V shed 2 bases and J shed 5 bases, with 15 bases lying between them. The CDR3 is 15 residues long. The CDR3 loop is CASSQTRGAVYGYTF. The CDR3 DNA sequence: TGTGCCAGCAGCCAAACCCGGGGAGCCGTTTATGGCTACACCTTC.

This chain joins TRBV7-2 and TRBJ1-2; the D is unclear. The V gene's germline CDR1 is SGHTA and CDR2 FQGNSA. V gave up 3 bases and J gave up 8 bases, with 10 bases separating them. This CDR3 has 12 amino acids. CDR3 in DNA: TGTGCCAGCAGCTTGAGGAGGGAGGGCTACACCTTC. It yields the protein CASSLRREGYTF.

The rearrangement uses TRBV5-6 and TRBJ2-3; D gene unclear. The CDR3 has 12 residues. With 0 bases removed from V and 5 bases from J, the gap between germline ends came to 4 bases. Germline values: CDR1 SGHDT, CDR2 YYEEEE. Here the CDR3 DNA reads TGTGCCAGCAGCTTGGCGTTAGATACGCAGTATTTT. This encodes CASSLALDTQYF.

This clone was observed a handful of times. The chain combines TRBV15 with TRBJ2-4; D may be TRBD1 or TRBD2 (6 bases each). From germline, CDR1 is LNHNV and CDR2 YYDKDF (reference sequence). V was pared by 8 bases and J by 8 bases, with 16 bases between. The CDR3 runs 13 residues. The CDR3 coding sequence is TGTGCCACCCATAAGGGGGGAGCGGACATTCAGTACTTC. Its translation is CATHKGGADIQYF.

The V and J genes are TRBV7-9 and TRBJ1-2, with 7 bases identical to TRBD1. CDR3 length equals 16 residues. Trimming removed 4 bases from V and 4 bases from J; junction bases left unmatched: 12. The germline V gene encodes CDR1 SEHNR and CDR2 FQNEAQ (reference sequence). CDR3 nucleotides: TGTGCCAGCAGCTCACGGCTCCGGGACAGATCCTATGGCTACACCTTC. Translating it yields CASSSRLRDRSYGYTF.

The chain carries TRBV19 and TRBJ1-1; D call uncertain. From germline, CDR1 is LNHDA and CDR2 SQIVND (reference sequence). V lost 5 bases and J 9 bases, leaving 10 bases between the germline ends. The CDR3 loop spans 11 amino acids. Written as DNA, the CDR3 is TGTGCCAGTAGTGTATCACAAAAAGCTTTCTTT. Its protein is CASSVSQKAFF.

A few counts support this clone. The same CDR3 also results from other DNA sequences found in this sample. V and J are TRBV7-2 and TRBJ2-7; unclear D gene. Per germline, CDR1 SGHTA and CDR2 FQGNSA. The ends were cut back, 4 bases at V and 0 bases at J, with 4 bases in the middle. The CDR3 is made up of 12 amino acids. CDR3 residues: CASSSSSYEQYF. In nucleotides, the CDR3 is TGTGCCAGCAGCTCAAGCTCCTACGAGCAGTACTTC.

This chain joins TRBV29-1 and TRBJ2-4; unclear D gene. Trimming shortened V by 2 bases and J by 7 bases, and 6 bases separated the two germline ends. Looked up from germline, CDR1 is SQVTM and CDR2 is ANQGSEA. The CDR3 has 11 residues. The CDR3 DNA reads TGCAGCGTTGAAATCTCGAACATTCAGTACTTC. Translating it yields CSVEISNIQYF.

The V gene is TRBV5-6, the J gene TRBJ2-5; D not certain. CDR3 length equals 13 residues. Trimming cost V 3 bases and J 1 base, with 7 bases left between them. CDR1 SGHDT and CDR2 YYEEEE come from the germline V gene. The CDR3 region has the DNA TGTGCCAGCAGCTCTCCGAGCCAAGAGACCCAGTACTTC. This encodes CASSSPSQETQYF.

The sample holds a few counts of this clone. This chain links TRBV5-1 with TRBJ2-7; unclear D gene. Germline CDR1 is SGHRS and CDR2 is YFSETQ. The V end was cut by 0 bases, the J end by 1 base, with 8 bases between. The length of the CDR3 is 14 residues. The CDR3 coding sequence is TGCGCCAGCAGCTTGGGGCAGACGTCCTACGAGCAGTACTTC. It specifies CASSLGQTSYEQYF.

V usage is TRBV7-8 and J usage is TRBJ2-7, with no clear D. Per germline, CDR1 SGHVS and CDR2 FQNEAQ. Deletions cut 1 base from V and 0 bases from J, with 7 bases between. The CDR3 totals 14 residues. CDR3 residues: CASSLVTFSYEQYF. The CDR3 nucleotides read TGTGCCAGCAGCTTAGTGACTTTCTCCTACGAGCAGTACTTC. Combining the CDR3 with reference TRBV7-8 and TRBJ2-7 gives the whole variable domain GAGVSQSPRYKVAKRGQDVALRCDPISGHVSLFWYQQALGQGPEFLTYFQNEAQLDKSGLPSDRFFAERPEGSVSTLKIQRTQQEDSAVYLCASSLVTFSYEQYFGPGTRLTVT.

The genes are TRBV30 and TRBJ1-2; no clear D. V dropped 2 bases and J dropped 3 bases, with 7 bases sitting between them. Germline CDR1 and CDR2: GTSNPN and SVGIG (reference sequence). The CDR3 loop spans 12 amino acids. The CDR3 DNA follows: TGTGCCTGGAGTCCTGGGGACTATGGCTACACCTTC. Amino acid sequence: CAWSPGDYGYTF.

About this clone itself: This specimen includes other DNA sequences encoding the same CDR3. The chain has TRBV30 and TRBJ2-3; D remains ambiguous. CDR1 GTSNPN and CDR2 SVGIG come from the germline V gene (reference sequence). V lost 4 bases, J lost 6 bases, and 8 bases lay in between. This CDR3 is 11 amino acids long. Here the CDR3 DNA reads TGTGCCTGGACAGGTTTGGATACGCAGTATTTT. Residues: CAWTGLDTQYF.

The V gene is TRBV30, the J gene TRBJ1-2; a weak D match, TRBD1 (6 bases). With 0 bases removed from V and 13 bases from J, the gap between germline ends came to 21 bases. This CDR3 comprises 14 residues. Germline CDR1 is GTSNPN and CDR2 is SVGIG (reference sequence). The CDR3 loop reads CAWSVGVSRDNPTF. The CDR3 nucleotides are TGTGCCTGGAGTGTAGGGGTTTCCCGGGACAACCCCACCTTC.

This clone was seen only once. The chain uses TRBV30 and TRBJ1-5, with a weak D call TRBD1 (5 bases). The CDR3 extends over 13 amino acids. Germline CDR1 and CDR2: GTSNPN and SVGIG (reference sequence). The ends were cut back, 2 bases at V and 6 bases at J, with 11 bases in the middle. The CDR3 coding sequence is TGTGCCTGGAGTCAGCAGGGTGGTCAGCCCCAGCATTTT. The encoded protein is CAWSQQGGQPQHF.

The CDR3 spells CASSLSGGHYEQYF. The CDR3 DNA is TGTGCCAGCAGCTTATCGGGGGGGCACTACGAGCAGTACTTC. V usage is TRBV7-2 and J usage is TRBJ2-7; 8 bases line up with TRBD2. CDR1 and CDR2 from the germline V gene are SGHTA and FQGNSA. V was pared by 2 bases and J by 3 bases, with 3 bases of the junction left unmatched. The CDR3 has 14 residues.

The genes are TRBV9 and TRBJ2-7, with 8 bases identical to TRBD1. V lost 4 bases and J lost 3; bases outside the gene matches: 6. In germline, CDR1 is SGDLS, CDR2 YYNGEE. The CDR3 length is 14 residues. For the CDR3, the DNA is TGTGCCAGCAGCCCTGCGGACAGGGACTACGAGCAGTACTTC. Residues: CASSPADRDYEQYF.

This clone turned up a few times. The V and J genes are TRBV29-1 and TRBJ2-1; D gene uncertain. The germline V gene encodes CDR1 SQVTM and CDR2 ANQGSEA. V lost 5 bases and J lost 10, with 18 bases in between. CDR3 size: 13 residues. The CDR3 DNA reads as TGCAGCGTTCACTTCACGGCGTCCCGGGAGCAGTTCTTC. It codes for CSVHFTASREQFF.

This clone was counted only a few times. This chain uses TRBV6-5 with TRBJ1-2, with TRBD1 matching over 7 bases. The J segment lost 8 bases and the V segment lost 0 bases, leaving 9 bases of the junction unmatched. Per germline, CDR1 MNHEY and CDR2 SVGAGI. The CDR3 is made up of 15 amino acids. Here the CDR3 reads CASSYSNQGVIGYTF. The CDR3 DNA follows: TGTGCCAGCAGTTACTCGAATCAGGGGGTAATAGGCTACACCTTC.

Only a few counts were recorded for this clone. This sequence joins TRBV29-1 and TRBJ2-1; 9 positions agree with TRBD1. J lost 8 bases, V lost 2 bases, and 7 bases had no gene match. This CDR3 contains 14 residues. Germline V gene sequence: CDR1 SQVTM, CDR2 ANQGSEA. CDR3 sequence reads: CSVEWGTGLDEQFF. As DNA, the CDR3 is TGCAGCGTTGAATGGGGGACAGGGTTGGATGAGCAGTTCTTC.

In its sample, this clone was seen once. The chain uses TRBV5-1 and TRBJ2-1, with TRBD1 matching 7 bases. V lost 4 bases and J lost 1; bases outside the gene matches: 8. The germline V gene encodes CDR1 SGHRS and CDR2 YFSETQ. The CDR3 has 16 amino acids. CDR3 in DNA: TGCGCCAGCAGCCGCTCCGGGACAGAATCCTACAATGAGCAGTTCTTC. Its translation: CASSRSGTESYNEQFF.

The V gene is TRBV5-6, the J gene TRBJ1-1; possible D gene TRBD1, 5 bases. The CDR3 contains 14 residues. The germline CDR1 and CDR2 sequences are SGHDT and YYEEEE. Trimming removed 6 bases from V and 4 bases from J, with 16 bases in between. CDR3 loop: CASIRGALRTEAFF. The CDR3 region has the DNA TGTGCCAGCATTAGAGGGGCATTACGCACTGAAGCTTTCTTT.

This chain connects TRBV27 to TRBJ1-6; the match to TRBD1 covers 9 bases. Trimming at V came to 5 bases and at J to 9 bases, leaving 11 bases not matched to a gene. Germline V gene sequence: CDR1 MNHEY, CDR2 SMNVEV (reference sequence). This CDR3 spans 16 amino acids. The CDR3 DNA reads TGTGCCAGCAGTCCATGGCAGGGACAGGGTGTTTCACCCCTCCACTTT. As protein: CASSPWQGQGVSPLHF.

This clone was observed a few times. The rearrangement uses TRBV7-9 and TRBJ1-6; TRBD1 is a possible D gene (5 bases). Trimming removed 5 bases at V and 2 bases at J, with 10 bases between. CDR3 length: 15 amino acids. Germline V gene lookup returns CDR1 SEHNR and CDR2 FQNEAQ (reference sequence). The DNA of the CDR3 is TGTGCCAGCAGCCGCGACAGCCCCTATAATTCACCCCTCCACTTT. Its translation is CASSRDSPYNSPLHF.